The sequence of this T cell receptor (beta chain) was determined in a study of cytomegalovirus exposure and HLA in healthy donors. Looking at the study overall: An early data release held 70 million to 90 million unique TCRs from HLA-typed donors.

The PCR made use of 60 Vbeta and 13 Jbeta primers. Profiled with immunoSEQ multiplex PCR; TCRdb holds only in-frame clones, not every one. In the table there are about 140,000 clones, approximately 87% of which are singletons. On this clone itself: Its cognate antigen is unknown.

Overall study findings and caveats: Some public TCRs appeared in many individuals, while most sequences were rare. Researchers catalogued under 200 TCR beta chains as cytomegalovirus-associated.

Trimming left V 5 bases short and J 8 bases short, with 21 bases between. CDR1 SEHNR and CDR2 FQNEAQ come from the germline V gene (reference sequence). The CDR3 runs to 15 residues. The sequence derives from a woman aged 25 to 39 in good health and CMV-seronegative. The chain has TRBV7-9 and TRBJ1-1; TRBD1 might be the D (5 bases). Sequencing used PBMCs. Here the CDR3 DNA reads TGTGCCAGCAGCCCCCCAGGAGGGGTGGGTTCCGAAGCTTTCTTT. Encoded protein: CASSPPGGVGSEAFF.